The 4 T cell receptor beta chains in this list originate from one sample, sequenced in a study of T cell responses to AZD1222 COVID-19 vaccine. Sequencing used immunoSEQ multiplex PCR; TCRdb keeps in-frame clones, though not all of them. The sample has more than 140,000 clones; 70% to 90% are singletons. This sample comprised peripheral blood, obtained on day 0 of MenACWY control vaccination. These receptors came from an adult in good health.

This chain links TRBV25-1 with TRBJ1-1; D perhaps matches TRBD1 (6 bases). V lost 1 base to trimming and J lost 3 bases, with 12 bases between them. This CDR3 comprises 15 residues. Per the germline V gene, CDR1 is MGHDK and CDR2 is SYGVNS. The CDR3 nucleotides read TGTGCCAGCAGTGAATTCACAGGGATGTACACTGAAGCTTTCTTT. It specifies CASSEFTGMYTEAFF.

The rearrangement uses TRBV5-6 and TRBJ2-3; D unclear. The V end was cut by 0 bases, the J end by 0 bases, with 5 bases between. In germline, CDR1 is SGHDT, CDR2 YYEEEE. The CDR3 totals 14 residues. The CDR3 here is CASSLVDSTDTQYF. The CDR3 nucleotides read TGTGCCAGCAGCTTGGTGGATAGCACAGATACGCAGTATTTT.

The V call is TRBV24-1, the J call TRBJ2-7; D call uncertain. V was cut by 2 bases and J by 2 bases, with 12 bases left in between. Germline V gene lookup returns CDR1 KGHDR and CDR2 SFDVKD. The CDR3 is 15 amino acids. CDR3 DNA sequence: TGTGCCACCAGTGATTCGGGCGCCCCTCCCTACGAGCAGTACTTC. Amino acid sequence: CATSDSGAPPYEQYF.

The J gene is TRBJ1-2, the V gene TRBV20-1; a weak D match, TRBD1 (6 bases). The V and J ends lost 3 bases and 8 bases respectively, with 16 bases between them. Germline CDR1 DFQATT, CDR2 SNEGSKA (reference sequence). CDR3 length equals 13 residues. CDR3 amino acids: CSASSGASWGYTF. CDR3 DNA sequence: TGCAGTGCTAGTTCAGGGGCTTCGTGGGGCTACACCTTC.